The next 2 T cell receptor beta chains were all read from a single sample in a study of shared clonotypes between healthy human individuals. Assay: immunoSEQ multiplex PCR; the TCRdb copy retains only in-frame clones and omits some. The data contain under 130,000 clones, less than 80% of them singletons. The specimen was memory CD8+ T cells sorted from blood. Stated subset: CD45RO+ cells pooled with CCR7-negative TemRA cells. The receptors shown here come from a woman younger than 45 in good health.

The CDR3 reads CASSLGAIHTEAFF. The CDR3 nucleotides are TGTGCCAGCAGCTTGGGCGCCATACACACTGAAGCTTTCTTT. V gene TRBV27 combines with J gene TRBJ1-1; unclear D gene. Germline CDR1 MNHEY, CDR2 SMNVEV (reference sequence). This CDR3 is 14 amino acids long. V was cut by 6 bases and J by 3 bases, with 14 bases left in between.

The genes are TRBV2 and TRBJ1-5; the D gene is possibly TRBD1 (6 bases). Germline loops: CDR1 SNHLY, CDR2 FYNNEI. This CDR3 region has 17 residues. Trimming shortened V by 2 bases and J by 7 bases, and 21 bases separated the two germline ends. The CDR3 DNA reads as TGTGCCAGCAGTGAAAGGCGAGGCAGGGGAAGGTTCCAGCCCCAGCATTTT. Its translation: CASSERRGRGRFQPQHF.